This entry is about one TCR beta chain. These data originate in a study of blood T cell repertoires in COVID-19. The wider study: Samples representing acute and convalescent COVID-19 were sourced from the United States, Italy and Spain. From T cells, B-cell-depleted T cells, or PBMCs came the material, which was cDNA or gDNA.

As processed by the authors: How many nucleated cells were present was estimated from reference gene primer amplification. Sequencing used immunoSEQ multiplex PCR; TCRdb keeps in-frame clones, though not all of them. That table is the source of V, J and clone size, and D and trimming were worked out from the DNA. The data contain 130,000 or so clones, 86% of them singletons. CDR1 and CDR2 from the germline V gene are SEHNR and FQNEAQ (reference sequence). Germline trimming cut 4 bases from V and 2 bases from J; bases unmatched to any gene: 9. This CDR3 has 16 amino acids. The clonotype comes from a woman aged 60 to 75 with acute or convalescent COVID-19. The sample taken for sequencing was peripheral blood. The V and J genes are TRBV7-9 and TRBJ1-2; TRBD1 aligns across 8 bases. The CDR3 protein is CASSSDRAPENYGYTF. The CDR3 bases are TGTGCCAGCAGCTCGGACAGGGCACCGGAAAACTATGGCTACACCTTC.